Sequencing of this T cell receptor (beta chain) was carried out in a study of blood T cell repertoires in COVID-19. Looking at the study overall: Sites in the United States, Italy and Spain provided acute and convalescent COVID-19 samples. Sample material is recorded as cDNA or gDNA derived from T cells, B-cell-depleted T cells, or PBMCs.

This clone was recorded a few times. CDR3 length: 12 amino acids. Looked up from germline, CDR1 is MNHEY and CDR2 is SVGAGI. V lost 6 bases to trimming and J lost 4 bases, with 9 bases between them. Sequencing used immunoSEQ multiplex PCR; TCRdb keeps in-frame clones, though not all of them. Altogether 250,000 to 300,000 clones are present, around 89% being singletons, with the ten largest covering approximately 9.5%. Donors were grouped by their self-reported clinical history. The TCR sequence derives from a man between 40 and 49 years old who had recovered from COVID-19. Specimen: PBMCs or T cells enriched from blood (not recorded which). The genes are TRBV6-5 and TRBJ2-5, with TRBD1 as a possible D gene (6 bases). DNA of the CDR3: TGTGCCAGCAGCCCAGGGGCAGAGACCCAGTACTTC. The encoded protein is CASSPGAETQYF.